This T cell receptor beta chain came from a study of Ad26.COV2.S vaccination and SARS-CoV-2 variants. As for the study in general: Participant was drawn from the COV1001 Ad26.COV2.S trial arm. Study-wide findings and caveats: Responses of T cells in total may have been underestimated by the TCR breadth and depth analyses. Vaccine recipients and placebo recipients showed similar non-spike TCR breadth.

V lost 7 bases, J lost 6 bases, and 28 bases lay in between. CDR3 length: 18 amino acids. Germline V gene data show CDR1 as LNHDA and CDR2 as SQIVND (reference sequence). Comments on this clone: Its antigen is not identified.

Assay used: immunoSEQ multiplex PCR; TCRdb lists only in-frame clones, some missing. Of some 340,000 clones listed, just under 85% are singletons. Treatment described: 15 to 20 received Ad26.COV2.S at low or high dose, single or two shots; roughly five received placebo; per-sample allocation not given. The investigators took samples on day 63 after the first vaccine or placebo injection. This sample comprised peripheral blood, obtained in a trial of Ad26.COV2.S vaccine versus placebo. V gene TRBV19 combines with J gene TRBJ1-5, with a possible D match to TRBD1 (6 bases). The clonotype originates from a person aged 18-60 years who received the Ad26.COV2.S COVID-19 vaccine or a placebo. For the CDR3, the DNA is TGTGCCAGTACCCCAACAGGGCTGAGGGAAGCAGCGGGTCAGCCCCAGCATTTT. Protein product: CASTPTGLREAAGQPQHF.